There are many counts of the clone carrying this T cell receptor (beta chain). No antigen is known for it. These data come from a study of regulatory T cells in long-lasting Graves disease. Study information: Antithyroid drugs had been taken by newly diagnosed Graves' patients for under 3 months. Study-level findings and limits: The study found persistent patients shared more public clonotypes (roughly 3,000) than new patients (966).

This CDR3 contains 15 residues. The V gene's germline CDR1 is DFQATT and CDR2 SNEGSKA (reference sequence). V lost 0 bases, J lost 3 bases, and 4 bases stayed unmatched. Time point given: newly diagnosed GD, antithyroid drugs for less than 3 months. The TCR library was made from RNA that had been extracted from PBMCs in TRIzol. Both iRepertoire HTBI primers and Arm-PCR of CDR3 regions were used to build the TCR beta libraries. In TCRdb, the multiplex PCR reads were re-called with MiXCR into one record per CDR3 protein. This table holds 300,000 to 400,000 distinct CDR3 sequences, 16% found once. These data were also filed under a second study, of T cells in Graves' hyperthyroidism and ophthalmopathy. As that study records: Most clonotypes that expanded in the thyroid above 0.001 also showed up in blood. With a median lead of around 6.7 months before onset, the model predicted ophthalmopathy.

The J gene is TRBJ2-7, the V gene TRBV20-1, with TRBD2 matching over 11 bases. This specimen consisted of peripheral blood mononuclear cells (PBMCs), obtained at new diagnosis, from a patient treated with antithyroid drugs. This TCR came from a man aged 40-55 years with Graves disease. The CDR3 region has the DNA TGCAGTGCTAGAGATCACACTAGCGGGGGCTACGAGCAGTACTTC. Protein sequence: CSARDHTSGGYEQYF.